This is a list of T cell receptor beta chains from one sample in a study of cytomegalovirus exposure and HLA in healthy donors. Method: immunoSEQ multiplex PCR; TCRdb's copy keeps in-frame clones and lacks some. The data contain 95,000 to 150,000 clones, 75% to 80% of them singletons. Sequencing input: PBMCs. The origin of the receptors is a man in his forties in good health and CMV-seronegative. Each CDR3 is given without its conserved first and last residue. Each record gives: V gene, J gene, CDR3 protein.

V gene: TRBV2; J gene: TRBJ1-5; CDR3 protein: ASSEGQGEQPQH
V gene: TRBV7-3; J gene: TRBJ1-2; CDR3 protein: ASSKGTSDGYT
V gene: TRBV19; J gene: TRBJ1-5; CDR3 protein: AGWTGSQQFTPPKGQPQH
V gene: TRBV6-1; J gene: TRBJ1-2; CDR3 protein: ASSPGGALPYGYT
V gene: TRBV19; J gene: TRBJ1-5; CDR3 protein: ASSNGQGRDQPQH
V gene: TRBV6-5; J gene: TRBJ1-2; CDR3 protein: ASSQRTAKSGYT
V gene: TRBV15; J gene: TRBJ1-5; CDR3 protein: ATSSRTGGLRQPQH
V gene: TRBV5-1; J gene: TRBJ1-1; CDR3 protein: ASSIGMNTEAF
V gene: TRBV5-6; J gene: TRBJ2-1; CDR3 protein: ASSLVLAGGMGDEQF
V gene: TRBV12-5; J gene: TRBJ1-5; CDR3 protein: ASGRHSNQPQH
V gene: TRBV4-3; J gene: TRBJ2-7; CDR3 protein: ASSQGYPSYEQY
V gene: TRBV28; J gene: TRBJ2-3; CDR3 protein: ASSSLSTSGDTDTQY
V gene: TRBV6-1; J gene: TRBJ2-5; CDR3 protein: ASNTGGPQETQY
V gene: TRBV7-2; J gene: TRBJ2-7; CDR3 protein: ASSQVRHYEQY
V gene: TRBV11-3; J gene: TRBJ1-3; CDR3 protein: ASNQRTLSGNTIY
V gene: TRBV7-3; J gene: TRBJ2-6; CDR3 protein: ASSLLGDPDGGANVLT
V gene: TRBV19; J gene: TRBJ2-2; CDR3 protein: ASEGGTGEPF
V gene: TRBV9; J gene: TRBJ1-2; CDR3 protein: ASSVDARGRGYAYGYT
V gene: TRBV2; J gene: TRBJ2-3; CDR3 protein: ASSPDSADTQY
V gene: TRBV9; J gene: TRBJ2-7; CDR3 protein: ASSVVPGRDEQY
V gene: TRBV6-5; J gene: TRBJ2-5; CDR3 protein: ASRSQGETQY
V gene: TRBV19; J gene: TRBJ2-7; CDR3 protein: ASSLFAGIYEQY
V gene: TRBV19; J gene: TRBJ1-1; CDR3 protein: ASSIEEGTNTEAF
V gene: TRBV19; J gene: TRBJ1-5; CDR3 protein: ASSIRDISNQPQH
V gene: TRBV15; J gene: TRBJ2-2; CDR3 protein: ATSDTGGNTGELF
V gene: TRBV27; J gene: TRBJ1-2; CDR3 protein: ASSFVPGSYGYT
V gene: TRBV5-1; J gene: TRBJ2-7; CDR3 protein: ASSLDLAGGPYEQY
V gene: TRBV10-3; J gene: TRBJ2-1; CDR3 protein: AITPDDNNEQF
V gene: TRBV5-1; J gene: TRBJ1-2; CDR3 protein: ASSLGSNYGYT
V gene: TRBV7-2; J gene: TRBJ2-3; CDR3 protein: ASSLQGTGGPDTQY
V gene: TRBV6-1; J gene: TRBJ2-7; CDR3 protein: ASRGGLAGEQY
V gene: TRBV5-8; J gene: TRBJ1-1; CDR3 protein: ASPERTVRMNTEAF
V gene: TRBV11-2; J gene: TRBJ2-1; CDR3 protein: ASSPRPLRHEQF
V gene: TRBV27; J gene: TRBJ1-2; CDR3 protein: ASSFLRVGNYGYT
V gene: TRBV7-2; J gene: TRBJ1-1; CDR3 protein: ASSLRRMNTEAF
V gene: TRBV28; J gene: TRBJ2-5; CDR3 protein: ASSPPRERETQY
V gene: TRBV9; J gene: TRBJ2-3; CDR3 protein: ASSVVGRGTDTQY
V gene: TRBV7-3; J gene: TRBJ2-7; CDR3 protein: ASSRDNGREQY
V gene: TRBV4-2; J gene: TRBJ2-2; CDR3 protein: ASSTGGADTGELF
V gene: TRBV6-5; J gene: TRBJ1-3; CDR3 protein: ASSPDRGEGNTIY
V gene: TRBV7-6; J gene: TRBJ1-1; CDR3 protein: ASSSPGQTEAF
V gene: TRBV2; J gene: TRBJ2-6; CDR3 protein: ASSQYSGANGLT
V gene: TRBV9; J gene: TRBJ1-2; CDR3 protein: ASSVGTGDGYT
V gene: TRBV6-6; J gene: TRBJ1-5; CDR3 protein: ASSYGTGGFEPQH
V gene: TRBV5-1; J gene: TRBJ2-1; CDR3 protein: ASSLVGGGTNEQF
V gene: TRBV15; J gene: TRBJ2-5; CDR3 protein: ATSRDRGQETQY
V gene: TRBV4-3; J gene: TRBJ2-5; CDR3 protein: ASSQVRGTEETQY
V gene: TRBV19; J gene: TRBJ1-1; CDR3 protein: ASSPSSGGTEAF
V gene: TRBV2; J gene: TRBJ2-7; CDR3 protein: ASSLRVDEQY
V gene: TRBV5-1; J gene: TRBJ1-2; CDR3 protein: ASRVEMNYGYT
V gene: TRBV6-5; J gene: TRBJ2-7; CDR3 protein: ASSYSGGQAPYEQY
V gene: TRBV25-1; J gene: TRBJ2-7; CDR3 protein: ASSVEANSYEQY
V gene: TRBV7-2; J gene: TRBJ2-5; CDR3 protein: ASSLATSGQETQY
V gene: TRBV6-5; J gene: TRBJ1-1; CDR3 protein: ASRDRQLNTEAF
V gene: TRBV9; J gene: TRBJ1-1; CDR3 protein: ASSVRPGGPEAF
V gene: TRBV9; J gene: TRBJ1-3; CDR3 protein: ASSPYLRSTTGNTIY
V gene: TRBV28; J gene: TRBJ2-2; CDR3 protein: ASSSFGGGADTRSGELF